These 18 T cell receptor beta chains share one sample of origin, sequenced in a study of cytomegalovirus exposure and HLA in healthy donors. PCR primers comprised 60 Vbeta and 13 Jbeta primers. Assay: immunoSEQ multiplex PCR; the TCRdb copy retains only in-frame clones and omits some. The table lists roughly 120,000 clones, under 85% of them singletons. What was sequenced was PBMCs. All receptors come from a man aged 35 to 55 in good health and CMV-seronegative.

The chain carries TRBV6-6 and TRBJ2-3; no clear D gene. The V gene's germline CDR1 is MNHNY and CDR2 SVGAGI (reference sequence). The length of the CDR3 is 16 residues. V was trimmed by 2 bases and J by 0 bases, leaving 12 bases between them. CDR3 coding DNA: TGTGCCAGCAGTTACCCGGCGGTAGTTAGCACAGATACGCAGTATTTT. Its protein is CASSYPAVVSTDTQYF.

The CDR3 sequence is CASSIDRGPQHF. Here the CDR3 DNA reads TGTGCCAGTAGTATTGACAGGGGACCCCAGCATTTT. J is TRBJ1-5 and V is TRBV19; 8 bases align to TRBD1. The CDR3 is 12 amino acids. CDR1 is LNHDA, CDR2 SQIVND, per germline (reference sequence). J was trimmed by 10 bases and V by 3 bases; bases with no gene match: 2.

J is TRBJ2-3 and V is TRBV7-9, with TRBD2 matching over 9 bases. Germline V gene sequence: CDR1 SEHNR, CDR2 FQNEAQ (reference sequence). Trimming removed 5 bases from V and 4 bases from J; junction bases left unmatched: 4. The CDR3 consists of 14 residues. The CDR3, as DNA: TGTGCCAGCAGCCCTAGCGGGGAGTCAGATACGCAGTATTTT. Translation gives CASSPSGESDTQYF.

This chain links TRBV4-1 with TRBJ2-7, with a possible D match to TRBD2 (5 bases). Trimming removed 3 bases at V and 8 bases at J, with 8 bases between. Per germline, CDR1 MGHRA and CDR2 YSYEKL. This CDR3 has 11 amino acids. The CDR3 nucleotides are TGCGCCAGCAGCCAGCTAGCCCAGCAGTACTTC. Its translation is CASSQLAQQYF.

This clone was counted a single time. The rearrangement joins TRBV29-1 to TRBJ2-5; 7 positions agree with TRBD1. Germline CDR1 and CDR2: SQVTM and ANQGSEA. With 0 bases clipped from V and 10 bases from J, the junction kept 14 bases outside the gene matches. CDR3 size: 15 residues. The CDR3 region is CSVEDPGTVAWDQYF. The CDR3 coding sequence is TGCAGCGTTGAAGATCCGGGGACAGTCGCATGGGACCAGTACTTC.

The V and J genes are TRBV7-9 and TRBJ2-3; 7 bases align to TRBD2. V shed 5 bases, J shed 5 bases, and the junction held 4 bases outside the gene matches. The CDR3 has 13 amino acids. Per the germline V gene, CDR1 is SEHNR and CDR2 is FQNEAQ (reference sequence). CDR3 coding DNA: TGTGCCAGCAGCCCTGGACTAGGAGATACGCAGTATTTT. Protein: CASSPGLGDTQYF.

The chain uses TRBV7-2 and TRBJ2-5; 11 nucleotides line up with TRBD2. Per germline, CDR1 SGHTA and CDR2 FQGNSA. Trimming removed 5 bases from V and 4 bases from J; junction bases left unmatched: 6. The CDR3 extends over 15 amino acids. The CDR3 spells CASSVHSGGGETQYF. Written as DNA, the CDR3 is TGTGCCAGCAGCGTTCATAGCGGGGGGGGAGAGACCCAGTACTTC.

V gene TRBV2 combines with J gene TRBJ1-2, with 10 bases lining up with TRBD1. The CDR3 loop spans 14 amino acids. CDR1 and CDR2 (germline): SNHLY, FYNNEI. Trimming at V came to 2 bases and at J to 8 bases, leaving 5 bases not matched to a gene. CDR3 region: CASSERGQGNGYTF. For the CDR3, the DNA is TGTGCCAGCAGTGAACGGGGACAGGGGAACGGCTACACCTTC.

In DNA form, the CDR3 reads TGTGCCAGCAGCTTTGGGGGCGGTGGTGAAAAACTGTTTTTT. Its protein is CASSFGGGGEKLFF. The chain has TRBV5-4 and TRBJ1-4, with a tentative D call TRBD1 (6 bases). Germline V gene sequence: CDR1 SGHNT, CDR2 YYREEE (reference sequence). Trimming took off 2 bases at V and 7 bases at J, with 12 bases between the two ends. The CDR3 has 14 residues. The full variable domain, its missing parts supplied by reference TRBV5-4 and TRBJ1-4, is ETGVTQSPTHLIKTRGQQVTLRCSSQSGHNTVSWYQQALGQGPQFIFQYYREEENGRGNFPPRFSGLQFPNYSSELNVNALELDDSALYLCASSFGGGGEKLFFGSGTQLSVL.

This clone was counted a few times. This chain links TRBV14 with TRBJ2-5; 7 bases match TRBD2. V shed 4 bases and J 5 bases; nucleotides not matched to a gene: 10. The CDR3 runs to 15 residues. Germline loops: CDR1 SGHDN, CDR2 FVKESK. In DNA, the CDR3 is TGTGCCAGCAGCCCTCAGGTGGCCGGGAGGGAGACCCAGTACTTC. Its translation is CASSPQVAGRETQYF. Filled out from reference TRBV14 and TRBJ2-5, the complete variable domain reads EAGVTQFPSHSVIEKGQTVTLRCDPISGHDNLYWYRRVMGKEIKFLLHFVKESKQDESGMPNNRFLAERTGGTYSTLKVQPAELEDSGVYFCASSPQVAGRETQYFGPGTRLLVL.

The J gene is TRBJ2-5, the V gene TRBV6-1; 9 nucleotides line up with TRBD2. The CDR3 has 15 amino acids. The V segment lost 7 bases and the J segment 7 bases; nucleotides outside the gene matches: 13. The germline V gene has CDR1 MNHNS and CDR2 SASEGT. The CDR3 nucleotides are TGTGCCAGCATCCCCCGGGCGGGGGGGCCGCTGACCCAGTACTTC. Translated, it gives CASIPRAGGPLTQYF.

This clone was recorded a few times. The chain carries TRBV28 and TRBJ1-1, with D maybe TRBD1 (5 bases). Germline CDR1 and CDR2: MDHEN and SYDVKM. The CDR3 extends over 15 amino acids. Trimming left V 10 bases short and J 3 bases short, with 21 bases between. The CDR3 reads CATGWGSGRHTEAFF. CDR3 DNA sequence: TGTGCCACCGGTTGGGGCTCAGGGCGGCACACTGAAGCTTTCTTT.

This sequence joins TRBV6-5 and TRBJ2-5, with D possibly TRBD1 on 5 matching bases. Gene TRBJ2-7 matches the end of the DNA better, so the J call may be wrong. Germline V gives CDR1 MNHEY, CDR2 SVGAGI. CDR3 length: 16 residues. The CDR3 reads CASSYSMGPKSYEQYF. Written as DNA, the CDR3 is TGTGCCAGCAGTTATTCCATGGGGCCGAAGAGCTACGAGCAGTACTTC.

This sequence joins TRBV6-1 and TRBJ1-5; D gene uncertain. The CDR3 is 13 residues long. Per germline, CDR1 MNHNS and CDR2 SASEGT. V shed 3 bases and J shed 3 bases, with 6 bases lying between them. Here the CDR3 DNA reads TGTGCCAGCAGTGACCGGTTCAATCAGCCCCAGCATTTT. This sequence encodes CASSDRFNQPQHF.

This clone is medium-sized within its sample. The rearrangement links TRBV4-3 to TRBJ2-1; 7 positions match TRBD2. The germline V gene has CDR1 LGHNA and CDR2 YSLEER. V lost 10 bases to trimming and J lost 10 bases; unmatched junction nucleotides: 19. There are 15 residues in the CDR3. Written as DNA, the CDR3 is TGCGCCACCTCTTACTCTAGCGGCGTCGGCGACGAGCAGTTCTTC. Amino acid sequence: CATSYSSGVGDEQFF.

This clone turned up a few times. This rearrangement joins TRBV4-1 to TRBJ1-1; no firm D call. With 1 base removed from V and 0 bases from J, the gap between germline ends came to 6 bases. Germline loops: CDR1 MGHRA, CDR2 YSYEKL. The CDR3 is made up of 14 amino acids. In nucleotides, the CDR3 is TGCGCCAGCAGCCAAGTACAGATGAACACTGAAGCTTTCTTT. This sequence encodes CASSQVQMNTEAFF.

Only a few counts were recorded for this clone. The rearrangement uses TRBV7-9 and TRBJ1-1; 9 nucleotides agree with TRBD1. Germline V gene sequence: CDR1 SEHNR, CDR2 FQNEAQ (reference sequence). With 5 bases clipped from V and 11 bases from J, the junction kept 6 bases outside the gene matches. The CDR3 totals 12 residues. The CDR3 DNA reads as TGTGCCAGCAGCGTAGGGACAGGGCGGGCTTTCTTT. This codes for CASSVGTGRAFF.

This clone has a single count. The rearrangement joins TRBV30 to TRBJ2-2, with 8 bases lining up with TRBD2. This CDR3 has 15 amino acids. Trimming took 5 bases from V and 3 from J; bases not matched to a gene: 8. CDR1 is GTSNPN and CDR2 is SVGIG in the germline V gene (reference sequence). In nucleotides, the CDR3 is TGTGCCTGGGCCCGGCAGCGGGGGTACACCGGGGAGCTGTTTTTT. Encoded protein: CAWARQRGYTGELFF.